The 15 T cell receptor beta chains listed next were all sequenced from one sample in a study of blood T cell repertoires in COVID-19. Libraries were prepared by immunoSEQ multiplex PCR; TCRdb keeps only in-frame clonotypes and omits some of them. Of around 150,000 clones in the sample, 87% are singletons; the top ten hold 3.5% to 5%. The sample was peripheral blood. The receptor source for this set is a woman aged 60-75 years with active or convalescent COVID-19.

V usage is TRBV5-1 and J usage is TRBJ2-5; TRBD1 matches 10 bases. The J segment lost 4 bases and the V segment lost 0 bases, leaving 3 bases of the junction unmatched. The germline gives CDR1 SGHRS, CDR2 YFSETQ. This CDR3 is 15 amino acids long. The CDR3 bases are TGCGCCAGCAGCTTGGGGCGGACAGGGGGAGAGACCCAGTACTTC. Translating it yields CASSLGRTGGETQYF.

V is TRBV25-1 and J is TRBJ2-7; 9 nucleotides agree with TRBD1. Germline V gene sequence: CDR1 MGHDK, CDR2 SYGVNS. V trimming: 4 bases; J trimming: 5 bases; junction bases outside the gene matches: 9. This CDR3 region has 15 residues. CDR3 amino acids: CASSAGTGRTNEQYF. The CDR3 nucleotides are TGTGCCAGCAGTGCGGGGACAGGGAGGACCAACGAGCAGTACTTC.

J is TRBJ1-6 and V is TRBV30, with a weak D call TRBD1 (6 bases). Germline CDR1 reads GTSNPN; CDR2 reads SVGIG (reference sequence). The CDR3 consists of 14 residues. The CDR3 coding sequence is TGTGCTTCGAGCCGGGGGGCTAGTAATTCACCCCTCCACTTT. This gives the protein CASSRGASNSPLHF. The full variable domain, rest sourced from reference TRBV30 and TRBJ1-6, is SQTIHQWPATLVQPVGSPLSLECTVEGTSNPNLYWYRQAAGRGLQLLFYSVGIGQISSEVPQNLSASRPQDRQFILSSKKLLLSDSGFYLCASSRGASNSPLHFGNGTRLTVT.

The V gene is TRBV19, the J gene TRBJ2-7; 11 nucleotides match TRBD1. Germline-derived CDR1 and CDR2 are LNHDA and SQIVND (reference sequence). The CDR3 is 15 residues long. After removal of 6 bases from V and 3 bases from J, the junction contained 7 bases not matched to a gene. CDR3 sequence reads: CASRKDRGRYYEQYF. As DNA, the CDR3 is TGTGCCAGTAGGAAGGACAGGGGGCGATACTACGAGCAGTACTTC.

This chain's CDR3 is CATSRDPGTGVKGTEAFF. The CDR3 bases are TGTGCCACCAGCAGAGATCCGGGGACAGGGGTAAAAGGGACTGAAGCTTTCTTT. The chain uses TRBV15 and TRBJ1-1, with 10 bases identical to TRBD1. J was trimmed by 5 bases and V by 0 bases; bases with no gene match: 12. Germline CDR1 LNHNV, CDR2 YYDKDF (reference sequence). The CDR3 spans 18 residues.

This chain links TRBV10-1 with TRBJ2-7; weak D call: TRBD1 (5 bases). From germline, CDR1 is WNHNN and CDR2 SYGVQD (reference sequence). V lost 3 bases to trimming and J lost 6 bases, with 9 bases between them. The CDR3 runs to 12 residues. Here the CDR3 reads CASSEQAGEQYF. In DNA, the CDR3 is TGCGCCAGCAGTGAACAGGCTGGCGAGCAGTACTTC.

The CDR3 nucleotides read TGCGCCAGCAGCCAAGGTCCAGCAGGGAAAGGGAACAATGAGCAGTTCTTC. It codes for CASSQGPAGKGNNEQFF. The J gene is TRBJ2-1, the V gene TRBV4-1; possibly TRBD1 for D (5 bases). The CDR3 contains 17 residues. The germline V gene has CDR1 MGHRA and CDR2 YSYEKL. The germline V and J ends were trimmed by 1 base and 5 bases, with 18 bases remaining between them.

The CDR3 DNA follows: TGCGCCAGCAGCTTGCCCCCGGGGGGAGGAACCCAAGAGACCCAGTACTTC. This codes for CASSLPPGGGTQETQYF. The chain couples TRBV5-1 to TRBJ2-5; 7 bases match TRBD2. The germline CDR1 and CDR2 sequences are SGHRS and YFSETQ. CDR3 length equals 17 residues. Unmatched junction bases numbered 10, after V lost 1 base and J lost 1 base.

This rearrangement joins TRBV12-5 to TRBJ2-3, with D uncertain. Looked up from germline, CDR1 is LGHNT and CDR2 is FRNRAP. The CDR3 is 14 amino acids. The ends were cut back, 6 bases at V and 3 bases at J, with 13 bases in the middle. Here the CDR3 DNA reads TGTGCTAGTGGCCTCTGGGCCGGAACAGATACGCAGTATTTT. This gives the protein CASGLWAGTDTQYF. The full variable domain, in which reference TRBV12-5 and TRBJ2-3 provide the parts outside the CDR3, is DARVTQTPRHKVTEMGQEVTMRCQPILGHNTVFWYRQTMMQGLELLAYFRNRAPLDDSGMPKDRFSAEMPDATLATLKIQPSEPRDSAVYFCASGLWAGTDTQYFGPGTRLTVL.

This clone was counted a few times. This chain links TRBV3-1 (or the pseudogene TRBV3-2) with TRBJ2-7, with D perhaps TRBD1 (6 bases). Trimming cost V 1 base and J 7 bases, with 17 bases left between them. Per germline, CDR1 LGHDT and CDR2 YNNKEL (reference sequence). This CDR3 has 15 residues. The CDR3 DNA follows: TGTGCCAGCAGCCAAGGCCCGGACAGCCGCAGGGAGCAGTACTTC. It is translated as CASSQGPDSRREQYF.

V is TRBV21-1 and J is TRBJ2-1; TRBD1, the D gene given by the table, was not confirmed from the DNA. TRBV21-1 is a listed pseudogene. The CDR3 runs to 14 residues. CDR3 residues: CASADRGNVSGQFF. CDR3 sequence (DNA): TGTGCCAGCGCAGACAGGGGCAATGTCTCCGGGCAGTTCTTC.

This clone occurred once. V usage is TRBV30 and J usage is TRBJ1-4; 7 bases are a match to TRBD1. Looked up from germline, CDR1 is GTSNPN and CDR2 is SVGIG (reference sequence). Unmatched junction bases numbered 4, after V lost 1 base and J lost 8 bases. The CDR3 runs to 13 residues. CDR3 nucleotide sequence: TGTGCCTGGAGTGAAGGGACAGAGGAAAAACTGTTTTTT. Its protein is CAWSEGTEEKLFF.

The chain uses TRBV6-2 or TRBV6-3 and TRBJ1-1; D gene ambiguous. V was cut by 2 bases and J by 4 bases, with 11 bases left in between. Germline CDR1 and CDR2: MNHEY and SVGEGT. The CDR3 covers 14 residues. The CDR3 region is CASSYEVLRTEAFF. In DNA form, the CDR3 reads TGTGCCAGCAGTTACGAGGTACTTCGCACTGAAGCTTTCTTT.

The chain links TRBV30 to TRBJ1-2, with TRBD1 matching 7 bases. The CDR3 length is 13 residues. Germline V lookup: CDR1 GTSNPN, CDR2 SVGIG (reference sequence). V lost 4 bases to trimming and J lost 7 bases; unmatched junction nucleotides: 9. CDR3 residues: CAWTAQGVGGYTF. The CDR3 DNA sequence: TGTGCCTGGACAGCGCAGGGGGTAGGTGGCTACACCTTC. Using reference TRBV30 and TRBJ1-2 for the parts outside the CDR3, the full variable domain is SQTIHQWPATLVQPVGSPLSLECTVEGTSNPNLYWYRQAAGRGLQLLFYSVGIGQISSEVPQNLSASRPQDRQFILSSKKLLLSDSGFYLCAWTAQGVGGYTFGSGTRLTVV.

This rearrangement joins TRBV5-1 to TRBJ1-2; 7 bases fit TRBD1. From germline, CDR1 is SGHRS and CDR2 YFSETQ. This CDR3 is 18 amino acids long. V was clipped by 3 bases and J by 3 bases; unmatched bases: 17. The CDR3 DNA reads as TGCGCCAGCAGCTCGCCCTGGACAGGCGGGACCAAAGACTATGGCTACACCTTC. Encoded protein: CASSSPWTGGTKDYGYTF.